This T cell receptor (beta chain) was captured in a study of shared clonotypes between healthy human individuals. This CDR3 contains 15 residues. Trimming removed 2 bases from V and 6 bases from J; junction bases left unmatched: 9. Germline V gene lookup returns CDR1 SGHAT and CDR2 FQNNGV. Sequencing was performed with immunoSEQ multiplex PCR; in TCRdb, only in-frame clones are kept and a portion is missing. The sample includes around 1.4 million clones, roughly 98.5% of them seen just once. Sequencing input: naive CD4+ T cells sorted from blood. Noted subset: CD45RA+ positively selected. The chain combines TRBV11-2 with TRBJ2-7; TRBD2 aligns across 8 bases. The receptor comes from a man in his thirties or forties in good health. CDR3 sequence: CASSLSAGGLPEQYF. In nucleotides, the CDR3 is TGTGCCAGCAGCTTATCCGCGGGAGGATTACCCGAGCAGTACTTC.